The 20 T cell receptor beta chains in this list originate from one sample, sequenced in a study of T-cell memory formation after mild COVID-19. Each CDR3 protein gets one entry after TCRdb re-called the 5' RACE reads with MiXCR. The table has hundreds of thousands of distinct CDR3 sequences, around a fifth seen once. The sample taken for sequencing was PBMCs or a T cell subset sorted from them (not recorded which). The receptors stem from a man younger than 30 who had mild COVID-19 (a few samples of this study predate the infection). Cell type and time point are not known.

In its sample, this clonotype was seen a few times. The gene calls are TRBV7-2 and TRBJ1-3; 7 nucleotides line up with TRBD1. CDR1 is SGHTA, CDR2 FQGNSA, per germline. The J segment lost 3 bases and the V segment lost 1 base, leaving 0 bases of the junction unmatched. CDR3 length equals 14 residues. CDR3 sequence (DNA): TGTGCCAGCAGCTTAGACAGGGGTGGAAACACCATATATTTT. This gives the protein CASSLDRGGNTIYF.

V and J are TRBV20-1 and TRBJ1-4; 7 nucleotides align to TRBD1. The CDR3 loop spans 14 amino acids. The V gene's germline CDR1 is DFQATT and CDR2 SNEGSKA (reference sequence). V lost 5 bases and J lost 8; bases outside the gene matches: 11. Here the CDR3 reads CSALSGTAEEKLFF. The DNA of the CDR3 is TGCAGTGCTCTATCCGGGACAGCTGAAGAAAAACTGTTTTTT.

This chain uses TRBV5-1 with TRBJ2-7, with 10 nucleotides matching TRBD1. The germline CDR1 and CDR2 sequences are SGHRS and YFSETQ. J was trimmed by 6 bases and V by 2 bases; bases with no gene match: 5. The CDR3 covers 14 residues. For the CDR3, the DNA is TGCGCCAGCAGCTTTACCGGGACAGGGGTCGAGCAGTACGTC. Its protein is CASSFTGTGVEQYV.

This clonotype turned up a few times. This sequence joins TRBV19 and TRBJ1-4, with D perhaps TRBD1 (5 bases). The germline CDR1 and CDR2 sequences are LNHDA and SQIVND (reference sequence). V shed 3 bases and J shed 8 bases, with 16 bases lying between them. This CDR3 has 15 amino acids. CDR3 region: CASSMEGKGYEKLFF. The CDR3 nucleotides read TGTGCCAGTAGTATGGAGGGGAAGGGATACGAAAAACTGTTTTTT.

J is TRBJ1-2 and V is TRBV7-9; D remains ambiguous. V was shortened by 5 bases and J by 8 bases, with 12 bases between the two germline ends. The CDR3 is 12 residues long. Germline CDR1 is SEHNR and CDR2 is FQNEAQ (reference sequence). The CDR3 nucleotides are TGTGCCAGCAGCCCCCGGGTGCTAGGCTACACCTTC. It encodes CASSPRVLGYTF.

The chain combines TRBV5-5 with TRBJ2-7; TRBD1 or TRBD2 may be the D gene (5 bases each). Per germline, CDR1 SGHKS and CDR2 YYEKEE (reference sequence). The CDR3 contains 14 residues. V was clipped by 4 bases and J by 3 bases, with 14 bases between them. The CDR3 DNA follows: TGTGCCAGCAGCCCCCGGGACGGCTACTACGAGCAGTACTTC. This translates into CASSPRDGYYEQYF.

This clonotype was picked up a small number of times. This chain joins TRBV7-8 and TRBJ1-5; 9 positions match TRBD1. Germline V gene sequence: CDR1 SGHVS, CDR2 FQNEAQ. The CDR3 sequence is 15 residues long. The V and J ends lost 5 bases and 5 bases, in that order; junction bases with no gene match: 7. The CDR3 bases are TGTGCCAGCAGCCAAATGGGACAGGGAGATCAGCCCCAGCATTTT. Protein product: CASSQMGQGDQPQHF.

This clonotype was detected many times. The V call is TRBV5-1, the J call TRBJ2-5; TRBD2 agrees at 8 bases. The ends lost 5 bases at V and 3 bases at J; junction bases unmatched: 9. This CDR3 region has 15 residues. The germline V gene has CDR1 SGHRS and CDR2 YFSETQ. The DNA of the CDR3 is TGCGCCAGCAGAAGCGGGGGACTATCAAAAGAGACCCAGTACTTC. Translation: CASRSGGLSKETQYF.

The genes are TRBV7-3 and TRBJ2-3; D may be TRBD1 (5 bases). This CDR3 has 13 amino acids. The V gene lost 8 bases and the J gene lost 4 bases, with 13 bases spanning the gap. CDR1 and CDR2 (germline): SGHTA, FQGTGA. The CDR3 protein is CASGLSRADTQYF. The CDR3 nucleotides read TGTGCCAGCGGGCTAAGCAGGGCAGATACGCAGTATTTT.

V is TRBV7-2 and J is TRBJ1-1; D gene unclear. V lost 2 bases and J 7 bases, leaving 11 bases between the germline ends. The CDR3 contains 13 residues. Germline CDR1 is SGHTA and CDR2 is FQGNSA. The CDR3 spells CASSLRVGGEAFF. The CDR3 DNA follows: TGTGCCAGCAGCTTAAGGGTGGGCGGTGAAGCTTTCTTT. Drawing the rest from reference TRBV7-2 and TRBJ1-1, the complete variable domain is GAGVSQSPSNKVTEKGKDVELRCDPISGHTALYWYRQSLGQGLEFLIYFQGNSAPDKSGLPSDRFSAERTGGSVSTLTIQRTQQEDSAVYLCASSLRVGGEAFFGQGTRLTVV.

This chain joins TRBV7-9 and TRBJ2-3; D call uncertain. V was cut by 10 bases and J by 0 bases, with 14 bases left in between. From germline, CDR1 is SEHNR and CDR2 FQNEAQ (reference sequence). The CDR3 totals 14 residues. CDR3 nucleotide sequence: TGTGCCACAGTGGACGTATATAGCACAGATACGCAGTATTTT. Amino acids: CATVDVYSTDTQYF.

Only a few counts were recorded for this clonotype. The rearrangement uses TRBV29-1 and TRBJ2-1, with 9 bases fitting TRBD1. The CDR3 sequence is 17 residues long. Germline-derived CDR1 and CDR2 are SQVTM and ANQGSEA. The V and J ends lost 7 bases and 1 base, in that order; junction bases with no gene match: 14. CDR3 nucleotides: TGCAGCGCCGACATAATCGGACAGGGGTATTCCTACAATGAGCAGTTCTTC. As protein: CSADIIGQGYSYNEQFF.

This clonotype has just a few counts. V and J are TRBV15 and TRBJ2-1, with D perhaps given as TRBD1 or TRBD2 (5 bases each). The CDR3 has 12 amino acids. V was cut by 8 bases and J by 10 bases, with 15 bases left in between. CDR1 and CDR2 from the germline V gene are LNHNV and YYDKDF (reference sequence). CDR3 sequence (DNA): TGTGCCACCGGACCCGTCGGGGCGGAGCAGTTCTTC. It specifies CATGPVGAEQFF.

The J gene is TRBJ2-2, the V gene TRBV5-6; 10 bases match TRBD1. With V trimmed by 4 bases and J by 3 bases, 12 bases remained unmatched. The germline V gene encodes CDR1 SGHDT and CDR2 YYEEEE. The CDR3 is made up of 18 amino acids. DNA for the CDR3: TGTGCCAGCAGCACAGGGACAGGGGTGAGTTTGGACACCGGGGAGCTGTTTTTT. Its translation is CASSTGTGVSLDTGELFF. Based on the CDR3 plus reference TRBV5-6 and TRBJ2-2, the full variable domain is DAGVTQSPTHLIKTRGQQVTLRCSPKSGHDTVSWYQQALGQGPQFIFQYYEEEERQRGNFPDRFSGHQFPNYSSELNVNALLLGDSALYLCASSTGTGVSLDTGELFFGEGSRLTVL.

Only a few counts were recorded for this clonotype. This sequence joins TRBV7-2 and TRBJ2-4; perhaps TRBD1 as D (5 bases). Germline V gene lookup returns CDR1 SGHTA and CDR2 FQGNSA. The V end was cut by 3 bases, the J end by 5 bases, with 5 bases between. The CDR3 totals 12 residues. CDR3 protein: CASSFRENIQYF. CDR3 nucleotide sequence: TGTGCCAGCAGCTTCAGGGAAAACATTCAGTACTTC.

The sample holds a few counts of this clonotype. Written as DNA, the CDR3 is TGCGCCAGCAGCCAACCTCCGGGACAGGGGGGTTCACCCCTCCACTTT. Translating gives CASSQPPGQGGSPLHF. The rearrangement uses TRBV4-1 and TRBJ1-6, with TRBD1 matching 11 bases. With 2 bases clipped from V and 9 bases from J, the junction kept 6 bases outside the gene matches. The CDR3 has 16 amino acids. Germline-derived CDR1 and CDR2 are MGHRA and YSYEKL.

The sample holds a few counts of this clonotype. This rearrangement joins TRBV15 to TRBJ1-3, with a tentative D call TRBD1 (6 bases). The CDR3 runs 15 residues. Germline CDR1 reads LNHNV; CDR2 reads YYDKDF (reference sequence). Between the trimmed V and J ends, which lost 2 bases and 7 bases, there was a span of 15 bases. CDR3 sequence reads: CATSRYTEGVNTIYF. Written as DNA, the CDR3 is TGTGCCACCAGCAGATACACCGAGGGGGTGAACACCATATATTTT.

The gene calls are TRBV6-5 and TRBJ1-6, with D perhaps matching TRBD1 (5 bases). The length of the CDR3 is 15 residues. CDR1 is MNHEY and CDR2 is SVGAGI in the germline V gene. Deletions cut 6 bases from V and 6 bases from J, with 15 bases between. The CDR3 region is CASSRGGSGNSPLHF. The CDR3, as DNA: TGTGCCAGCAGCCGGGGCGGTTCTGGTAATTCACCCCTCCACTTT.

This clonotype has only a few counts. The V call is TRBV29-1, the J call TRBJ1-1, with 10 bases that match TRBD1. J was trimmed by 5 bases and V by 5 bases; bases with no gene match: 2. CDR3 length: 12 residues. CDR1 and CDR2 from the germline V gene are SQVTM and ANQGSEA. The chain's CDR3 is CSVRDRGTEAFF. DNA for the CDR3: TGCAGCGTTAGGGACAGGGGAACTGAAGCTTTCTTT.

J is TRBJ2-6 and V is TRBV5-4, with D hard to call. The germline CDR1 and CDR2 sequences are SGHNT and YYREEE (reference sequence). The length of the CDR3 is 14 residues. CDR3 in amino acids: CATRAGTGANVLTF. The CDR3 nucleotides are TGTGCTACTCGCGCTGGGACTGGGGCCAACGTCCTGACTTTC. Complete variable domain (other parts from reference TRBV5-4 and TRBJ2-6): ETGVTQSPTHLIKTRGQQVTLRCSSQSGHNTVSWYQQALGQGPQFIFQYYREEENGRGNFPPRFSGLQFPNYSSELNVNALELDDSALYLCATRAGTGANVLTFGAGSRLTVL.